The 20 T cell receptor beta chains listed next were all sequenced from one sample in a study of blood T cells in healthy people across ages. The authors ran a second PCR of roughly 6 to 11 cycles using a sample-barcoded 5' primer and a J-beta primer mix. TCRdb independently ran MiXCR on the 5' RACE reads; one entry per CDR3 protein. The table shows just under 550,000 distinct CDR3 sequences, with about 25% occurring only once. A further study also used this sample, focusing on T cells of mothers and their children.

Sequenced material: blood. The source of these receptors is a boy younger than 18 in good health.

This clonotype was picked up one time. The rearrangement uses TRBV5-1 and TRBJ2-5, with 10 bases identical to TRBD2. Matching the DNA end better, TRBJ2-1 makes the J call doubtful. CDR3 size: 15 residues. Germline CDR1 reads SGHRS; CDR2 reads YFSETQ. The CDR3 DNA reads TGCGCCAGCCAAATAGCGGGGGGCCCGGGGGATGAGCAGTTCTTC. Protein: CASQIAGGPGDEQFF.

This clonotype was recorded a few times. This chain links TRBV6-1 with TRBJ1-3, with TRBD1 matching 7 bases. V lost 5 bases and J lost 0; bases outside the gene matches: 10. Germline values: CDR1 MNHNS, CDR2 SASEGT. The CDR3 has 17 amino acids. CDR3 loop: CASSPMGRQGSGNTIYF. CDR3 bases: TGTGCCAGCAGTCCTATGGGGCGACAGGGCTCTGGAAACACCATATATTTT.

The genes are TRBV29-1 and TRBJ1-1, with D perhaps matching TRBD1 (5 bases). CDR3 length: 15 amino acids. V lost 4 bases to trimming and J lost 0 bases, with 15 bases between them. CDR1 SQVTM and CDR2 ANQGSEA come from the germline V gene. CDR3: CSVAMSGHLNTEAFF. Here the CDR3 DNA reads TGCAGCGTTGCCATGTCAGGACACTTGAACACTGAAGCTTTCTTT.

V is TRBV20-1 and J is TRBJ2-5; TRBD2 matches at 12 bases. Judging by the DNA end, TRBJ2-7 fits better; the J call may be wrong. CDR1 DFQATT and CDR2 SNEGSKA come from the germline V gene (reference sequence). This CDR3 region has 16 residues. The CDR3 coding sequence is TGCAGTGCCAATTTGTTGACTAGCGGGAGTAGCTACGAGCAGTACTTC. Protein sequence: CSANLLTSGSSYEQYF.

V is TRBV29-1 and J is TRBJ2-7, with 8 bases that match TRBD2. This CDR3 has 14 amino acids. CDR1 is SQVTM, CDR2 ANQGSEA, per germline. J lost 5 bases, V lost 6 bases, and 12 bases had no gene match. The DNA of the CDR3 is TGCAGCGTCCCGCTGGGAGCGGGGGAGGACGAGCAGTACTTC. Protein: CSVPLGAGEDEQYF.

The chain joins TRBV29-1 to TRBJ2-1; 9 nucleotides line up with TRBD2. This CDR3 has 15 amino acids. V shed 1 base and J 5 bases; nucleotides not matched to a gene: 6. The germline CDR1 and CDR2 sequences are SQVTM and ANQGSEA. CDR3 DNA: TGCAGCGTTGAAGGGGCTAGCGGGAAAAACAATGAGCAGTTCTTC. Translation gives CSVEGASGKNNEQFF.

In DNA form, the CDR3 reads TGTGCCAGCAGTTTAAGGATAGCGAACCTCGCGAACACCGGGGAGCTGTTTTTT. It specifies CASSLRIANLANTGELFF. The chain employs TRBV12-3 or TRBV12-4 and TRBJ2-2; D is possibly TRBD2 (5 bases). Trimming stripped 2 bases from V and 0 bases from J, with 16 bases between. This CDR3 has 18 amino acids.

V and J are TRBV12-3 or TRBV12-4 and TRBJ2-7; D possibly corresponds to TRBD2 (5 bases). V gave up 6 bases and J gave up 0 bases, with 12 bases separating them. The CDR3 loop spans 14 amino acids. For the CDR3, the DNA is TGTGCCAGCAGGCACTCTGAGGGCTCCTACGAGCAGTACTTC. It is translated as CASRHSEGSYEQYF.

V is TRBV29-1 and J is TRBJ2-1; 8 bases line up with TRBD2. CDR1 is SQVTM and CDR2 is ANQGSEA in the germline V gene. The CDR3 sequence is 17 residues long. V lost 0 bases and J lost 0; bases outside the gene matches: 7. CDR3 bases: TGCAGCGTTGAAGATCGCGGGGGGTCCAGCTCCTACAATGAGCAGTTCTTC. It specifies CSVEDRGGSSSYNEQFF.

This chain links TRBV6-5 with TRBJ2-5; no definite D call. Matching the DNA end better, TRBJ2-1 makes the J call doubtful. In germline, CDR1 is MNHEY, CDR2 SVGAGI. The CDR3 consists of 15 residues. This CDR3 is CASSYDPSGYNEQFF. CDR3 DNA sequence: TGTGCCAGCAGTTACGACCCGTCTGGATACAATGAGCAGTTCTTC.

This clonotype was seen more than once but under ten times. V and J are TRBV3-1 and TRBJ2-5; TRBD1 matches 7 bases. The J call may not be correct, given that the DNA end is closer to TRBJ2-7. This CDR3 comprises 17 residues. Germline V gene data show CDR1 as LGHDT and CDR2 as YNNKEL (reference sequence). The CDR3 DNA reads TGTGCCAGCAGCCGCACCCCGACAGGGCTTAGCTCCTACGAGCAGTACTTC. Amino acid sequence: CASSRTPTGLSSYEQYF.

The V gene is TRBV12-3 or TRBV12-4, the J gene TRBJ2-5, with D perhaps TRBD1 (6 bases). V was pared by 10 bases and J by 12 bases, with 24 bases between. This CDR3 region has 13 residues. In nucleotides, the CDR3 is TGTGCCACCAGGGGACCATCGGAGGTGGTAGAGTACTTC. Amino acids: CATRGPSEVVEYF.

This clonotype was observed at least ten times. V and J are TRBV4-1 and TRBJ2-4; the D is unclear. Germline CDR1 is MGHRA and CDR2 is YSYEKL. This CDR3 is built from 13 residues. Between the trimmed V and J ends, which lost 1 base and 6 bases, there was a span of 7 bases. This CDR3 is CASSQASGNIQYF. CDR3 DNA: TGCGCCAGCAGCCAAGCTTCGGGAAACATTCAGTACTTC.

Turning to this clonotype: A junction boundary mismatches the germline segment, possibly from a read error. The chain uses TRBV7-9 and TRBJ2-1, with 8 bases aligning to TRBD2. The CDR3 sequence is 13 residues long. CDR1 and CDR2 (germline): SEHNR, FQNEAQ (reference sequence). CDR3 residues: CTSGGGAYNEQFF. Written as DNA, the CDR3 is TGTACCAGCGGGGGAGGGGCCTACAATGAGCAGTTCTTC.

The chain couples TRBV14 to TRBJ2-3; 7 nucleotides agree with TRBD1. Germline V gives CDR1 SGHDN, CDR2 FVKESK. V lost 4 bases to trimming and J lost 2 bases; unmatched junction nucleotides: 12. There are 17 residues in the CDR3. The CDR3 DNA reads TGTGCCAGCAGCCCCTATCCGAAGGGGGCGTCCACAGATACGCAGTATTTT. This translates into CASSPYPKGASTDTQYF.

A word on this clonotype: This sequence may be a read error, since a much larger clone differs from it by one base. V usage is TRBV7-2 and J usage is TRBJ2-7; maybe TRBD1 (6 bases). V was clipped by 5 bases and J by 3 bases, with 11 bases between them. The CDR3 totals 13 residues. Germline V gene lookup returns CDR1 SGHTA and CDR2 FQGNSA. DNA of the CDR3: TGTGCCAGCAGCCAGGGGCCCGACTACGAGCAGTACTTC. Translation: CASSQGPDYEQYF.

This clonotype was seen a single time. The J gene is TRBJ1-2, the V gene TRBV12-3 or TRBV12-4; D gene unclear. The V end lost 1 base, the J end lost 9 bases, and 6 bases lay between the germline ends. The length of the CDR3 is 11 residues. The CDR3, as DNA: TGTGCCAGCAGTTTAGGGCAAAGCTACACCTTC. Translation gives CASSLGQSYTF.

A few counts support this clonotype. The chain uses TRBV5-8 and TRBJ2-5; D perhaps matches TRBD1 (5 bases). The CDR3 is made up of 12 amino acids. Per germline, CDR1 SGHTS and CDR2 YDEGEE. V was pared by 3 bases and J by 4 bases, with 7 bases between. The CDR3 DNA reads TGTGCCAGCAGCTACAGGCGAGAGACCCAGTACTTC. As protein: CASSYRRETQYF.

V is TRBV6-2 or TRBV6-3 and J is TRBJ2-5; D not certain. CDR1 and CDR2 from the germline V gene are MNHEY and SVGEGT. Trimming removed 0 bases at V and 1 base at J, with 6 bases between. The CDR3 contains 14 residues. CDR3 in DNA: TGTGCCAGCAGTTACTCTCAGATCCAAGAGACCCAGTACTTC. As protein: CASSYSQIQETQYF.

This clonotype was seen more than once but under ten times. In nucleotides, the CDR3 is TGTGCCAGCAGCCCCCGGGACAGGGCTGCCCCCCTCCACTTT. It translates to CASSPRDRAAPLHF. The chain links TRBV13 to TRBJ1-6; 9 bases match TRBD1. Germline CDR1 PRHDT, CDR2 FYEKMQ (reference sequence). V lost 5 bases and J lost 13; bases outside the gene matches: 9. This CDR3 is 14 amino acids long.